This T cell receptor (beta chain) was identified during a study of T cell repertoires in cytomegalovirus infection. Study summary: Based on public TCR beta signatures, there were indications of CMV infection and of a matching HLA type. Overall study findings and caveats: HLA-C-restricted CMV clonotypes gave the most frequent clonotype in two of eight donors. Cumulative frequency (of public TCR beta family members) identified carriers of CMV plus the relevant HLA.

Germline V gives CDR1 MNHEY, CDR2 SVGAGI. The V gene end was trimmed by 6 bases and the J gene end by 0 bases; junction bases not matched to a gene: 8. The length of the CDR3 is 16 residues. In TCRdb, the reads were re-called with MiXCR into one record per CDR3 protein. The data hold approximately 630,000 distinct CDR3 sequences, with around 24% observed a single time. For this clonotype: Its antigen is as yet unknown.

The clonotype was recovered from a human donor in good health (CMV status not recorded). Some clones in this sample may be carry-over from other donors' samples. Sequenced material: CD8+ T cells from PBMCs. The genes are TRBV6-5 and TRBJ2-1; 7 bases align to TRBD1. The CDR3 loop is CASSPLDRSSYNEQFF. The CDR3, as DNA: TGTGCCAGCAGCCCCCTGGACAGGAGCTCCTACAATGAGCAGTTCTTC.